Described below is a single TCR beta chain sequence and its context. Trimming cost V 6 bases and J 8 bases, with 19 bases left between them. The CDR3 extends over 15 amino acids. The data derive from a study of T-cell reconstitution after alpha-beta-depleted transplantation in children. The authors prepared the TCRbeta library with unique molecular identifiers. TCRdb fed the PCR reads into MiXCR, producing one record per CDR3 protein. The repertoire holds about 210,000 distinct CDR3 sequences, around a sixth seen once, with about 39% in the top ten. The receptor's source is a male patient between 2 and 10 years old who had a stem cell transplant for acute lymphoblastic leukemia, so the T cells may come from the graft donor. The chain links TRBV12-3 or TRBV12-4 to TRBJ1-4, with a weak D call TRBD1 (5 bases). The sample consisted of PBMCs, mostly from graft donor cells, taken 360 days after TCRalphabeta/CD19-depleted stem cell transplant. The CDR3 sequence: CASSLSGALEEKLFF. As DNA, the CDR3 is TGTGCCAGCAGCCTTTCTGGGGCACTAGAGGAAAAACTGTTTTTT.